This TCR beta chain was retrieved from a study of blood T cell repertoires in COVID-19. Repertoires were generated with immunoSEQ multiplex PCR, while TCRdb's copy carries only in-frame clones and drops some. The data contain more than 60,000 clones, approximately 80% of them singletons. Trimming cost V 0 bases and J 2 bases; bases outside gene matches: 6. This CDR3 is 17 amino acids long. Germline V CDR1 and CDR2: KGHSH, LQKENI. This TCR came from a man over 45 with COVID-19, enrolled during active disease. The sequencing input was peripheral blood. The V and J genes are TRBV18 and TRBJ2-7, with 11 bases that match TRBD2. CDR3 sequence reads: CASSPPPLAGDPYEQYF. For the CDR3, the DNA is TGTGCCAGCTCACCACCGCCACTAGCGGGGGACCCCTACGAGCAGTACTTC.